The next 27 T cell receptor beta chains were all read from a single sample in a study of blood T cell repertoires in COVID-19. Sequenced by immunoSEQ multiplex PCR; TCRdb stores in-frame clones only, minus some. The repertoire holds hundreds of thousands of clones, with around nine tenths as singletons. Sequencing was done on a sample of PBMCs or T cells enriched from blood (not recorded which). These receptors were obtained from a woman aged 40 to 50 who had recovered from COVID-19.

V and J are TRBV5-4 and TRBJ2-3; 8 bases are a match to TRBD2. Germline V lookup: CDR1 SGHNT, CDR2 YYREEE (reference sequence). The CDR3 length is 15 residues. V shed 5 bases and J 4 bases; nucleotides not matched to a gene: 9. The CDR3 DNA reads as TGTGCCAGCAGTCCGTGGAGCGGGAGATCAGATACGCAGTATTTT. Translation: CASSPWSGRSDTQYF.

The rearrangement uses TRBV28 and TRBJ2-3; 8 bases match TRBD1. CDR3 size: 15 residues. The germline CDR1 and CDR2 sequences are MDHEN and SYDVKM. Trimming cost V 5 bases and J 2 bases; bases outside gene matches: 6. The CDR3 loop reads CASSPGTGYTDTQYF. The CDR3 DNA is TGTGCCAGCAGTCCCGGGACAGGTTACACAGATACGCAGTATTTT. Full variable domain (outside the CDR3, taken from reference TRBV28 and TRBJ2-3): DVKVTQSSRYLVKRTGEKVFLECVQDMDHENMFWYRQDPGLGLRLIYFSYDVKMKEKGDIPEGYSVSREKKERFSLILESASTNQTSMYLCASSPGTGYTDTQYFGPGTRLTVL.

The J gene is TRBJ1-3, the V gene TRBV11-2; D is unresolved. This CDR3 comprises 14 residues. V shed 4 bases and J shed 2 bases, with 9 bases lying between them. Germline assignment: CDR1 SGHAT and CDR2 FQNNGV. The CDR3 region has the DNA TGTGCCAGCAGCTGGCAGGTAGCTGGAAACACCATATATTTT. It yields the protein CASSWQVAGNTIYF.

This sequence joins TRBV7-2 and TRBJ2-2, with 8 bases matching TRBD2. The CDR3 extends over 17 amino acids. V shed 1 base and J 0 bases; nucleotides not matched to a gene: 4. Germline loops: CDR1 SGHTA, CDR2 FQGNSA. The CDR3 DNA reads TGTGCCAGCAGCTTAGATCCGGGACTAGCGAACACCGGGGAGCTGTTTTTT. Its translation: CASSLDPGLANTGELFF. Using reference TRBV7-2 and TRBJ2-2 for the parts outside the CDR3, the full variable domain is GAGVSQSPSNKVTEKGKDVELRCDPISGHTALYWYRQSLGQGLEFLIYFQGNSAPDKSGLPSDRFSAERTGGSVSTLTIQRTQQEDSAVYLCASSLDPGLANTGELFFGEGSRLTVL.

This sequence joins TRBV29-1 and TRBJ2-2; D remains ambiguous. Per germline, CDR1 SQVTM and CDR2 ANQGSEA. Between the trimmed V and J ends, which lost 6 bases and 8 bases, there was a span of 22 bases. CDR3 length: 15 amino acids. The CDR3 sequence: CSVDLPDTQAGELFF. CDR3 DNA: TGCAGCGTCGACCTACCCGACACCCAGGCTGGGGAGCTGTTTTTT.

J is TRBJ2-3 and V is TRBV6-5; a weak D match, TRBD1 (5 bases). V lost 10 bases to trimming and J lost 5 bases, with 10 bases between them. Germline V gene lookup returns CDR1 MNHEY and CDR2 SVGAGI. The CDR3 has 11 residues. In nucleotides, the CDR3 is TGTGCCACTCAGCAGGGAGATACGCAGTATTTT. It encodes CATQQGDTQYF.

This chain uses TRBV5-1 with TRBJ1-6, with 7 bases aligning to TRBD1. Trimming at V came to 4 bases and at J to 7 bases, leaving 11 bases not matched to a gene. Per the germline V gene, CDR1 is SGHRS and CDR2 is YFSETQ. The CDR3 covers 16 residues. In DNA, the CDR3 is TGCGCCAGCAGCCCTACGGATGGGACAGAGAATTCACCCCTCCACTTT. Its protein is CASSPTDGTENSPLHF.

The chain combines TRBV2 with TRBJ2-4; D is perhaps TRBD2 (6 bases). Germline V gene sequence: CDR1 SNHLY, CDR2 FYNNEI. The CDR3 loop spans 13 amino acids. The V end was cut by 4 bases, the J end by 16 bases, with 20 bases between. CDR3 sequence (DNA): TGTGCCAGCAGTGTAGCTTTGCGGGACTCAGTATACTTC. Its protein product is CASSVALRDSVYF.

The V and J genes are TRBV6-2 or TRBV6-3 and TRBJ2-7; the match to TRBD2 covers 8 bases. Germline loops: CDR1 MNHEY, CDR2 SVGEGT. The CDR3 is made up of 16 amino acids. V dropped 5 bases and J dropped 0; count of bases not matched to a gene: 9. CDR3 in DNA: TGTGCCAGCAGTGACGGCGGCGGGAGGAGCTCCTACGAGCAGTACTTC. Translated, it gives CASSDGGGRSSYEQYF.

V gene TRBV27 combines with J gene TRBJ1-5, with unresolved D. Trimming removed 3 bases at V and 7 bases at J, with 10 bases between. Germline V CDR1 and CDR2: MNHEY, SMNVEV (reference sequence). The CDR3 totals 13 residues. CDR3 amino acids: CASSFTGRQPQHF. CDR3 nucleotides: TGTGCCAGCAGTTTTACCGGGAGGCAGCCCCAGCATTTT.

This chain links TRBV2 with TRBJ2-2; 7 bases line up with TRBD1. CDR1 is SNHLY, CDR2 FYNNEI, per germline. The CDR3 is 15 amino acids. The ends lost 6 bases at V and 5 bases at J; junction bases unmatched: 9. Here the CDR3 reads CASSPDRVETGELFF. CDR3 sequence (DNA): TGTGCCAGCAGCCCTGACAGGGTTGAAACCGGGGAGCTGTTTTTT.

In this sample, this clone turned up once. The V gene is TRBV7-6, the J gene TRBJ2-6; 9 bases align to TRBD1. CDR1 is SGHVS and CDR2 is FNYEAQ in the germline V gene. The ends lost 5 bases at V and 2 bases at J; junction bases unmatched: 4. This CDR3 is 16 amino acids long. CDR3 nucleotides: TGTGCCAGCAGCCCACGACAGGGGGCTGGGGCCAACGTCCTGACTTTC. It specifies CASSPRQGAGANVLTF.

This chain connects TRBV4-3 to TRBJ2-1, with 9 nucleotides matching TRBD2. Germline lookup yields CDR1 LGHNA and CDR2 YSLEER. CDR3 length: 17 residues. Germline trimming cut 5 bases from V and 0 bases from J; bases unmatched to any gene: 8. In nucleotides, the CDR3 is TGCGCCAGCAGCACGATTTATAGCGGGAGCTCCTACAATGAGCAGTTCTTC. This gives the protein CASSTIYSGSSYNEQFF.

The chain's CDR3 is CASSQAGGTETYEQYF. The DNA for the CDR3 is TGTGCCAGCAGCCAAGCCGGAGGGACTGAAACCTACGAGCAGTACTTC. The chain is built from TRBV14 and TRBJ2-7, with D possibly matching TRBD2 (6 bases). Germline V gives CDR1 SGHDN, CDR2 FVKESK. V shed 1 base and J shed 2 bases, with 15 bases lying between them. This CDR3 is 16 amino acids long.

This clone was seen once. The chain joins TRBV7-9 to TRBJ1-2; tentative D call: TRBD1 (5 bases). Trimming left V 5 bases short and J 4 bases short, with 14 bases between. This CDR3 contains 14 residues. Germline CDR1 SEHNR, CDR2 FQNEAQ (reference sequence). The CDR3 spells CASSPAGAGYGYTF. CDR3 nucleotides: TGTGCCAGCAGCCCAGCTGGGGCTGGCTATGGCTACACCTTC.

CDR3 sequence (DNA): TGTGCCAGCAGCTTAATAGCGGTTTTTCGAGGGGATACGCAGTATTTT. This gives the protein CASSLIAVFRGDTQYF. The chain joins TRBV7-8 to TRBJ2-3; a weak D match, TRBD2 (6 bases). The V gene lost 2 bases and the J gene lost 6 bases, with 18 bases spanning the gap. Germline CDR1 SGHVS, CDR2 FQNEAQ. This CDR3 contains 16 residues.

The V gene is TRBV27, the J gene TRBJ1-4, with 11 bases lining up with TRBD1. The ends lost 4 bases at V and 7 bases at J; junction bases unmatched: 8. The CDR3 is 16 amino acids. The germline CDR1 and CDR2 sequences are MNHEY and SMNVEV (reference sequence). In DNA, the CDR3 is TGTGCCAGCAGTTGGGGACAGGGGGTGCCAGGTGAAAAACTGTTTTTT. Its protein is CASSWGQGVPGEKLFF.

V and J are TRBV11-3 and TRBJ2-7, with D tentatively TRBD1 (5 bases). The germline gives CDR1 SGHNT, CDR2 YENEEA. V lost 1 base and J 0 bases, leaving 10 bases between the germline ends. The CDR3 has 15 residues. For the CDR3, the DNA is TGTGCCAGCAGCTTAGGTGGGGCGGCCTCCTACGAGCAGTACTTC. It yields the protein CASSLGGAASYEQYF.

The V and J genes are TRBV2 and TRBJ1-4, with a possible D match to TRBD1 (5 bases). Germline assignment: CDR1 SNHLY and CDR2 FYNNEI. The CDR3 contains 15 residues. V was shortened by 4 bases and J by 7 bases, with 16 bases between the two germline ends. The CDR3 region has the DNA TGTGCCAGCAGTGTTGGGGGAGGTATTGGTGAAAAACTGTTTTTT. Encoded protein: CASSVGGGIGEKLFF.

In DNA, the CDR3 is TGTGCCAGCAGCTTAAGCGCTAGCGGACCCGCCAATGAGCAGTTCTTC. It yields the protein CASSLSASGPANEQFF. The chain is built from TRBV7-3 and TRBJ2-1; 7 bases are shared with TRBD2. CDR1 is SGHTA and CDR2 is FQGTGA in the germline V gene. This CDR3 is 16 amino acids long. V lost 1 base to trimming and J lost 6 bases; unmatched junction nucleotides: 9.

The genes are TRBV7-9 and TRBJ2-3; TRBD2 agrees at 10 bases. V trimming: 5 bases; J trimming: 2 bases; junction bases outside the gene matches: 7. CDR1 is SEHNR, CDR2 FQNEAQ, per germline (reference sequence). There are 16 residues in the CDR3. The CDR3 region has the DNA TGTGCCAGCAGCCTCCAAGCGGGAGGGCCCACAGATACGCAGTATTTT. This sequence encodes CASSLQAGGPTDTQYF.

The V call is TRBV7-9, the J call TRBJ2-1; 10 bases agree with TRBD2. Germline values: CDR1 SEHNR, CDR2 FQNEAQ (reference sequence). The trim removed 5 bases at V and 2 bases at J, leaving 3 bases unmatched. This CDR3 contains 15 residues. The CDR3 coding sequence is TGTGCCAGCAGCCCGGGACTAGCGACCTACAATGAGCAGTTCTTC. Its translation: CASSPGLATYNEQFF.

This chain connects TRBV7-2 to TRBJ2-3; 9 positions match TRBD1. Germline trimming cut 7 bases from V and 1 base from J; bases unmatched to any gene: 9. The CDR3 spans 16 residues. The germline gives CDR1 SGHTA, CDR2 FQGNSA. DNA of the CDR3: TGTGCCAGCAATAATATACAGGGGGCGGGCACAGATACGCAGTATTTT. Its protein is CASNNIQGAGTDTQYF.

V gene TRBV14 combines with J gene TRBJ2-5; D remains unclear. The CDR3 contains 13 residues. The V gene's germline CDR1 is SGHDN and CDR2 FVKESK. V was pared by 1 base and J by 7 bases, with 10 bases between. CDR3 in DNA: TGTGCCAGCAGCCAAGCCCACTTCGGGACCCAGTACTTC. Translated, it gives CASSQAHFGTQYF. Based on the CDR3 plus reference TRBV14 and TRBJ2-5, the full variable domain is EAGVTQFPSHSVIEKGQTVTLRCDPISGHDNLYWYRRVMGKEIKFLLHFVKESKQDESGMPNNRFLAERTGGTYSTLKVQPAELEDSGVYFCASSQAHFGTQYFGPGTRLLVL.

In regard to this clone: Different DNA sequences within this sample yield the same CDR3. This chain joins TRBV28 and TRBJ2-3; maybe TRBD2 (5 bases). CDR1 is MDHEN, CDR2 SYDVKM, per germline. The CDR3 length is 15 residues. The V end lost 2 bases, the J end lost 0 bases, and 9 bases lay between the germline ends. In DNA, the CDR3 is TGTGCCAGCAGTTTAGCGGGCCCGAGCACAGATACGCAGTATTTT. This codes for CASSLAGPSTDTQYF.

In this sample, this clone turned up a few times. The chain combines TRBV7-6 with TRBJ2-3; 9 nucleotides align to TRBD2. CDR3 length: 15 amino acids. In germline, CDR1 is SGHVS, CDR2 FNYEAQ. J lost 1 base, V lost 5 bases, and 4 bases had no gene match. The DNA for the CDR3 is TGTGCCAGCAGCGCTCGGACTAGCGGCACAGATACGCAGTATTTT. Protein: CASSARTSGTDTQYF.

This sequence joins TRBV7-8 and TRBJ2-2, with D perhaps matching TRBD1 (7 bases). This CDR3 is 16 amino acids long. In germline, CDR1 is SGHVS, CDR2 FQNEAQ. The V and J ends lost 2 bases and 0 bases respectively, with 10 bases between them. CDR3 protein: CASSLQGGSNTGELFF. DNA for the CDR3: TGTGCCAGCAGCTTACAGGGGGGATCGAACACCGGGGAGCTGTTTTTT.